This TCR beta chain was identified in a study of blood T cell repertoires in COVID-19 (dated by TCRdb to 2018 to 2021). Regarding the complete study: Collaborator samples came from the United States, Italy and Spain and covered acute and convalescent phases of COVID-19. The prospective study material was composed of cDNA or gDNA derived from T cells, B-cell-depleted T cells, or PBMCs. The dataset comprised deeply sampled blood TCRbeta repertoires from subjects exposed to, actively infected with, or recovered from COVID-19. The repertoires were released in a freely available public database intended as a resource for research on the immune response to SARS-CoV-2. Samples came from the ongoing ImmuneRACE study (first 160 participants) plus 1,254 subjects from 6 global collaborators. The sample metadata nearly always contained a de-identified subject ID, COVID-19 status, age in years and sex. Where available, HLA class I and class II types were obtained from metadata supplied by the sample provider rather than from assay-based typing. Results and caveats for the whole study, not just this receptor: The quantity of clinical and demographic metadata differed by source and by participant and was supplied without curation.

The collaborating institutions used their own protocols to collect whole blood in K2EDTA tubes. Collaborator samples were shipped for TCRbeta analysis as frozen whole blood, isolated PBMCs, or DNA extracted from either sample type. To note about this clone: This receptor's antigen is unknown. It has no much larger one-base neighbor in the sample; base qualities were not kept.

TCRbeta CDR3 regions were amplified from genomic DNA by means of the immunoSEQ Assay, a bias-controlled multiplex PCR. The authors' analysis ran thus. The number of nucleated cells in each sample was estimated from the amplification of reference gene primers within the assay. Sequence reads were collapsed and filtered to measure the absolute abundance of every unique TCRbeta CDR3 rearrangement. Productive Simpson clonality was computed per sample as the square root of Simpson's diversity index over productive rearrangements. TCRdb's version of the immuneACCESS table is confined to in-frame rearrangements and falls short of the full clone set. An unresolved V gene accounts for under half of the shortfall where checked; the remainder is of unknown origin. V, J and clone size derive from that table, while D and trimming were established from the DNA sequence. This sample is represented by about 200,000 clones; about 87% of them were singletons. The top ten clones comprise around 3.1% of the sample.

The CDR3 sequence holds 16 residues, the cysteine and phenylalanine included. The sequence is cut down to CDR3 DNA, 48 bases in frame from base 1. Trimming accounts for 0 bases at V and 1 base at J, while the number of junction bases matched to no gene is 1. CDR1 and CDR2 are drawn from the germline V gene: MRHNA, SNTAGT. The chain uses TRBV6-4 and TRBJ2-2, with TRBD2 matching 8 junction bases. Sequencing input: peripheral blood. The origin of this receptor is a man in his 60s with acute or convalescent COVID-19. Here the CDR3 is given as CASSDSGGGNTGELFF. Read as DNA, the sequence is TGTGCCAGCAGTGACTCCGGGGGGGGGAACACCGGGGAGCTGTTTTTT.